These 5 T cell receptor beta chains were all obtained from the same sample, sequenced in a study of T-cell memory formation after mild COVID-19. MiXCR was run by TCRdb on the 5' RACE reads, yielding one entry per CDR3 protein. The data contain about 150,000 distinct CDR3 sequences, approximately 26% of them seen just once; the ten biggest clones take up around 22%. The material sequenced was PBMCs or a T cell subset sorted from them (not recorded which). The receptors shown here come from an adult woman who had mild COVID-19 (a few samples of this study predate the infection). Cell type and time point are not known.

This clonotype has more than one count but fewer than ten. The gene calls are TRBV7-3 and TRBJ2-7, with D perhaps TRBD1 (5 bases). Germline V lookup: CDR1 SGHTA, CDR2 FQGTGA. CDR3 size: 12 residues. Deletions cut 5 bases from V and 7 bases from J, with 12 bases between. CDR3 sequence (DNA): TGTGCCAGCAGCACCCAAGGGGAAGAGCAGTACTTC. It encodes CASSTQGEEQYF.

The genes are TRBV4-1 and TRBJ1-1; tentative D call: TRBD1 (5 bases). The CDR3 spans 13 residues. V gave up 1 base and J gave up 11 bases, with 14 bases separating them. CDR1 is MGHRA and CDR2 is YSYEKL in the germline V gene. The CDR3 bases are TGCGCCAGCAGCCAAGTCCAAACCAGGGTGGCTTTCTTT. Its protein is CASSQVQTRVAFF.

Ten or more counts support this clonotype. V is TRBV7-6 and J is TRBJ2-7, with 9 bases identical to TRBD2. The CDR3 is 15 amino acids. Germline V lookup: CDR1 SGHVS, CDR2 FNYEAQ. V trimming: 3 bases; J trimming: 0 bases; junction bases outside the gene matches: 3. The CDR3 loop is CASSLEAGGSYEQYF. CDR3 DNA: TGTGCCAGCAGCTTGGAAGCGGGGGGCTCCTACGAGCAGTACTTC.

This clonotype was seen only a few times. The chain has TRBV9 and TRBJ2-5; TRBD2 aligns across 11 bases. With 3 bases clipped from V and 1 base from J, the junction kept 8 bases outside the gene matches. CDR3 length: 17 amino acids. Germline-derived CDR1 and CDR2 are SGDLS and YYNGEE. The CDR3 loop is CASSAEGLAGLQETQYF. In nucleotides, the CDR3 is TGTGCCAGCAGCGCGGAAGGACTAGCGGGTCTCCAAGAGACCCAGTACTTC.

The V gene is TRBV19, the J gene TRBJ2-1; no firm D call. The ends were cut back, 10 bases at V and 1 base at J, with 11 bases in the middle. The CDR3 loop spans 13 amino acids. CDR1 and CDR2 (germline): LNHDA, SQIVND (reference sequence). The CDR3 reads CATATSSYNEQFF. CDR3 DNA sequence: TGTGCCACTGCGACAAGTTCCTACAATGAGCAGTTCTTC.